The 24 T cell receptor beta chains below all came from one sample that was sequenced in a study of blood T cell repertoires in COVID-19. Profiling relied on immunoSEQ multiplex PCR, and the TCRdb table lists in-frame clones only, not all of them. This table holds 85,000 to 110,000 clones, roughly 82% found once. The sequenced sample consisted of peripheral blood. The receptors come from a human donor in a cohort sampled during active COVID-19.

The chain links TRBV7-3 to TRBJ2-2; 7 bases match TRBD2. Germline loops: CDR1 SGHTA, CDR2 FQGTGA. V lost 4 bases to trimming and J lost 4 bases; unmatched junction nucleotides: 12. The CDR3 has 17 amino acids. CDR3 DNA: TGTGCCAGCAGCTCCGGTAGCGGGCCTCGGGGCACCGGGGAGCTGTTTTTT. Amino acids: CASSSGSGPRGTGELFF.

This chain uses TRBV19 with TRBJ1-6; 11 bases match TRBD1. With 9 bases clipped from V and 7 bases from J, the junction kept 2 bases outside the gene matches. Germline CDR1 is LNHDA and CDR2 is SQIVND (reference sequence). This CDR3 comprises 13 residues. As DNA, the CDR3 is TGTGCCAGCCGGACAGGGGGCAATTCACCCCTCCACTTT. Its protein product is CASRTGGNSPLHF.

The rearrangement uses TRBV24-1 and TRBJ2-1; D gene ambiguous. Germline V gene lookup returns CDR1 KGHDR and CDR2 SFDVKD. V lost 5 bases to trimming and J lost 7 bases, with 5 bases between them. The length of the CDR3 is 11 residues. DNA for the CDR3: TGTGCCACCAGTGCCGGGAATGAGCAGTTCTTC. This encodes CATSAGNEQFF.

This chain joins TRBV4-2 and TRBJ1-1; D gene ambiguous. Trimming stripped 0 bases from V and 1 base from J, with 9 bases between. The CDR3 loop spans 15 amino acids. From germline, CDR1 is LGHNA and CDR2 YNFKEQ. The CDR3 DNA sequence: TGTGCCAGCAGCCAAGATAGCAGCCGGAACACTGAAGCTTTCTTT. Translation gives CASSQDSSRNTEAFF.

This sequence joins TRBV7-3 and TRBJ2-5; D unclear. Germline CDR1 is SGHTA and CDR2 is FQGTGA. V was trimmed by 5 bases and J by 5 bases, leaving 12 bases between them. The CDR3 is made up of 13 amino acids. CDR3 loop: CASSPTVVETQYF. Here the CDR3 DNA reads TGTGCCAGCAGCCCTACTGTGGTTGAGACCCAGTACTTC. Looking up the rest from reference TRBV7-3 and TRBJ2-5 gives the full variable domain: GAGVSQTPSNKVTEKGKYVELRCDPISGHTALYWYRQSLGQGPEFLIYFQGTGAADDSGLPNDRFFAVRPEGSVSTLKIQRTERGDSAVYLCASSPTVVETQYFGPGTRLLVL.

The V call is TRBV4-1, the J call TRBJ1-4; TRBD1 might be the D (5 bases). Between the trimmed V and J ends, which lost 3 bases and 8 bases, there was a span of 19 bases. CDR3 length equals 16 residues. Per germline, CDR1 MGHRA and CDR2 YSYEKL. In nucleotides, the CDR3 is TGCGCCAGCAGCCAGACCCGCGGGGCCCGAGGCGAAAAACTGTTTTTT. Translation gives CASSQTRGARGEKLFF.

The V gene is TRBV5-1, the J gene TRBJ1-2; a possible D gene is TRBD1 (5 bases). Trimming shortened V by 0 bases and J by 4 bases, and 19 bases separated the two germline ends. This CDR3 region has 17 residues. The V gene's germline CDR1 is SGHRS and CDR2 YFSETQ. CDR3 loop: CASSLGQSISKVYGYTF. DNA of the CDR3: TGCGCCAGCAGCTTGGGACAGAGCATATCCAAGGTCTATGGCTACACCTTC.

V and J are TRBV5-1 and TRBJ2-2, with 8 bases that match TRBD2. The germline gives CDR1 SGHRS, CDR2 YFSETQ. V gave up 4 bases and J gave up 3 bases; unmatched junction bases: 2. The CDR3 extends over 14 amino acids. CDR3 coding DNA: TGCGCCAGCAGCCCGGGAGGGCACACCGGGGAGCTGTTTTTT. Its translation is CASSPGGHTGELFF.

The gene calls are TRBV7-8 and TRBJ2-3; no reliable D call. The CDR3 is made up of 15 amino acids. V shed 1 base and J shed 2 bases, with 10 bases lying between them. CDR1 SGHVS and CDR2 FQNEAQ come from the germline V gene. In DNA, the CDR3 is TGTGCCAGCAGCTTAGATCGCCAGGACACAGATACGCAGTATTTT. Protein: CASSLDRQDTDTQYF.

The V gene is TRBV28, the J gene TRBJ2-1, with TRBD2 as a possible D gene (5 bases). CDR1 is MDHEN, CDR2 SYDVKM, per germline. CDR3 length: 16 residues. V shed 3 bases and J shed 0 bases, with 12 bases lying between them. For the CDR3, the DNA is TGTGCCAGCAGTTTTTCGGGGTTTTACTCCTACAATGAGCAGTTCTTC. This translates into CASSFSGFYSYNEQFF. The variable domain in full, with the rest retrieved from reference TRBV28 and TRBJ2-1, is DVKVTQSSRYLVKRTGEKVFLECVQDMDHENMFWYRQDPGLGLRLIYFSYDVKMKEKGDIPEGYSVSREKKERFSLILESASTNQTSMYLCASSFSGFYSYNEQFFGPGTRLTVL.

The chain uses TRBV7-9 and TRBJ2-2, with a tentative D call TRBD2 (5 bases). With 1 base removed from V and 3 bases from J, the gap between germline ends came to 6 bases. In germline, CDR1 is SEHNR, CDR2 FQNEAQ (reference sequence). This CDR3 spans 14 amino acids. The DNA for the CDR3 is TGTGCCAGCAGCTTAGAACTAGACACCGGGGAGCTGTTTTTT. Translating gives CASSLELDTGELFF.

This chain uses TRBV7-8 with TRBJ1-2; a weak D match, TRBD1 (5 bases). This CDR3 region has 15 residues. Germline V CDR1 and CDR2: SGHVS, FQNEAQ. Trimming took 2 bases from V and 0 from J, leaving 10 bases between them. DNA for the CDR3: TGTGCCAGCAGCTTACCGACAGCCGCTAACTATGGCTACACCTTC. Protein sequence: CASSLPTAANYGYTF.

This clone has only one observation. V is TRBV19 and J is TRBJ1-5; 10 bases are a match to TRBD1. The CDR3 extends over 15 amino acids. J lost 10 bases, V lost 1 base, and 7 bases had no gene match. Per the germline V gene, CDR1 is LNHDA and CDR2 is SQIVND (reference sequence). CDR3 sequence (DNA): TGTGCCAGTAGTATAGGCGGGACAGGGGTCTACCCCCAGCATTTT. Protein product: CASSIGGTGVYPQHF. The full variable domain, completed using reference TRBV19 and TRBJ1-5, is DGGITQSPKYLFRKEGQNVTLSCEQNLNHDAMYWYRQDPGQGLRLIYYSQIVNDFQKGDIAEGYSVSREKKESFPLTVTSAQKNPTAFYLCASSIGGTGVYPQHFGDGTRLSIL.

The chain couples TRBV15 to TRBJ1-4, with 8 nucleotides matching TRBD1. Per the germline V gene, CDR1 is LNHNV and CDR2 is YYDKDF (reference sequence). The CDR3 covers 15 residues. The V gene end was trimmed by 5 bases and the J gene end by 6 bases; junction bases not matched to a gene: 8. The CDR3 reads CATSGQGAPDEKLFF. DNA for the CDR3: TGTGCCACCAGCGGCCAGGGGGCTCCTGATGAAAAACTGTTTTTT.

The chain carries TRBV27 and TRBJ1-5, with no clear D. This CDR3 comprises 13 residues. Germline CDR1 MNHEY, CDR2 SMNVEV (reference sequence). Trimming pared 5 bases from V and 2 bases from J, leaving 7 bases between. For the CDR3, the DNA is TGTGCCAGCAGTCCACACGGCAATCAGCCCCAGCATTTT. Its translation is CASSPHGNQPQHF.

The V gene is TRBV7-2, the J gene TRBJ1-1, with TRBD1 matching over 7 bases. The CDR3 totals 14 residues. Germline V CDR1 and CDR2: SGHTA, FQGNSA. The trim removed 3 bases at V and 5 bases at J, leaving 6 bases unmatched. CDR3: CASSLKQGFTEAFF. CDR3 DNA: TGTGCCAGCAGCTTGAAACAGGGGTTTACTGAAGCTTTCTTT.

DNA for the CDR3: TGTGCCAGCTCACCCCTATCAGGGGTTCTTAATGAAAAACTGTTTTTT. Amino acids: CASSPLSGVLNEKLFF. The chain links TRBV18 to TRBJ1-4, with D maybe TRBD1 (6 bases). The V and J ends lost 3 bases and 4 bases respectively, with 15 bases between them. Per germline, CDR1 KGHSH and CDR2 LQKENI. This CDR3 contains 16 residues.

The V and J genes are TRBV11-3 and TRBJ2-3; TRBD1 matches 8 bases. Per germline, CDR1 SGHNT and CDR2 YENEEA. Trimming removed 5 bases from V and 1 base from J; junction bases left unmatched: 5. The CDR3 covers 15 residues. This chain's CDR3 is CASSPQGAGTDTQYF. Here the CDR3 DNA reads TGTGCCAGCAGCCCTCAGGGGGCTGGCACAGATACGCAGTATTTT.

This clone was counted once. This sequence joins TRBV11-3 and TRBJ2-7; D may be TRBD2 (6 bases). This CDR3 comprises 14 residues. Germline V gene data show CDR1 as SGHNT and CDR2 as YENEEA. V lost 8 bases and J 7 bases, leaving 21 bases between the germline ends. As DNA, the CDR3 is TGTGCCAGCCGAGCTGCCGGGGGATCAAGTGAGCAGTACTTC. This translates into CASRAAGGSSEQYF.

V gene TRBV5-1 combines with J gene TRBJ2-7; D perhaps matches TRBD1 (6 bases). This CDR3 is built from 16 residues. Germline V gives CDR1 SGHRS, CDR2 YFSETQ. V was clipped by 0 bases and J by 2 bases, with 15 bases between them. Here the CDR3 DNA reads TGCGCCAGCAGCTTGGCCAGTGGACAGACTCCCTACGAGCAGTACTTC. The encoded protein is CASSLASGQTPYEQYF.

This rearrangement joins TRBV29-1 to TRBJ1-2, with TRBD1 matching 7 bases. CDR3 length: 15 amino acids. The V gene end was trimmed by 4 bases and the J gene end by 0 bases; junction bases not matched to a gene: 8. The germline CDR1 and CDR2 sequences are SQVTM and ANQGSEA. The CDR3 DNA reads TGCAGCGTTGGGGGACAGCTAGTAGCTAACTATGGCTACACCTTC. This translates into CSVGGQLVANYGYTF.

In the case of this clone: This same CDR3 is encoded by further DNA sequences in the sample. The chain joins TRBV18 to TRBJ1-2; TRBD1 aligns across 8 bases. This CDR3 is 13 amino acids long. Germline V lookup: CDR1 KGHSH, CDR2 LQKENI. J gave up 3 bases and V 6 bases, and 3 bases lay outside the gene matches. CDR3 region: CASSPGQDYGYTF. Written as DNA, the CDR3 is TGTGCCAGCTCTCCGGGACAGGACTATGGCTACACCTTC.

V is TRBV11-3 and J is TRBJ1-6, with a possible D match to TRBD1 (5 bases). Germline V gene lookup returns CDR1 SGHNT and CDR2 YENEEA. The CDR3 covers 14 residues. V was cut by 5 bases and J by 8 bases, with 13 bases left in between. CDR3 loop: CASSPGTYDSPLHF. The CDR3, as DNA: TGTGCCAGCAGCCCAGGGACTTACGATTCACCCCTCCACTTT.

The chain links TRBV2 to TRBJ1-2; the D gene is possibly TRBD1 (6 bases). V dropped 7 bases and J dropped 4 bases, with 10 bases sitting between them. The CDR3 totals 12 residues. In germline, CDR1 is SNHLY, CDR2 FYNNEI. The chain's CDR3 is CASTGTSYGYTF. In DNA, the CDR3 is TGTGCCAGCACCGGGACAAGCTATGGCTACACCTTC.